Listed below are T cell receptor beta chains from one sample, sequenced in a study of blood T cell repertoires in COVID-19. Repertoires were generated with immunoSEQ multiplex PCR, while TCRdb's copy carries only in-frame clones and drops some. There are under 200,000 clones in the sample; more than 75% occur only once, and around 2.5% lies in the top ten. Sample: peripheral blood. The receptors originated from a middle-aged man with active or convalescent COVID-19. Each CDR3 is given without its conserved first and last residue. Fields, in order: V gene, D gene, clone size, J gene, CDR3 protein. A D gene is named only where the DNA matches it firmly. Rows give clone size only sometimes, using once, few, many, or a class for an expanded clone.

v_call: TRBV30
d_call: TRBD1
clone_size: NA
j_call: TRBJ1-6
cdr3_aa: AWDQGVRSPLH

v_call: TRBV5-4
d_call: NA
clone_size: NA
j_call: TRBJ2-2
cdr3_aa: ASSLLGGGGELF

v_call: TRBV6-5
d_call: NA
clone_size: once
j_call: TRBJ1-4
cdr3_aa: ASKAGTVEKLF

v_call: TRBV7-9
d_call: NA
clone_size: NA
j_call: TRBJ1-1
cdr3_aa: ASSQGAVNTEAF

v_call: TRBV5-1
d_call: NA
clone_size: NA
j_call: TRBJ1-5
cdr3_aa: ASSFGADSNQPQH

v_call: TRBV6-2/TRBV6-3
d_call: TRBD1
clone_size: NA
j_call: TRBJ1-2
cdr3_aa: ASSRTGRRGYT

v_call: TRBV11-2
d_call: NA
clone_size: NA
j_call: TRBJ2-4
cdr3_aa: ASSGLRGAKNIQY

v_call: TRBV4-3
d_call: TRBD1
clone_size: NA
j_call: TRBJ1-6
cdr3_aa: ASSQRSGQGNSPLH

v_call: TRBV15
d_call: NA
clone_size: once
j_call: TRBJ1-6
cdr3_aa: ATSRPRSHLSPLH

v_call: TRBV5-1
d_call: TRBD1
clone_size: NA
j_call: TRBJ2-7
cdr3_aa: ASSQMLGQSYEQY

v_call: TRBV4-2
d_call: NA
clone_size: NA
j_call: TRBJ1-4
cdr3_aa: ASSQDGQAEATNEKLF

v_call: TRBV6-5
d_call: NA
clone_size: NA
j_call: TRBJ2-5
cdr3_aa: ASSTVGEETQY

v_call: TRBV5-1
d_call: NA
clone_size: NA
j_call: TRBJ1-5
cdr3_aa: ASSPLPGVDQPQH

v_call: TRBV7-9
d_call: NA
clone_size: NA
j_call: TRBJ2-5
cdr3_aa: ASSLGGTTRGETQY

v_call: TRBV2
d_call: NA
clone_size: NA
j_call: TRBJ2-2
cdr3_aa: ASSSLDTGELF

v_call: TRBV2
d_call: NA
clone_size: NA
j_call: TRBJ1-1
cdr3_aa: ASSERGRGQKSF

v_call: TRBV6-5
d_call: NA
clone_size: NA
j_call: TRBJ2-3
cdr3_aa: ASSYSRVSDTQY

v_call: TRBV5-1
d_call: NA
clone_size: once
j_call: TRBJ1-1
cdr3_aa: ASSQGSATEAF

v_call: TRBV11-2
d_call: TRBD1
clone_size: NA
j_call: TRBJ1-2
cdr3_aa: ASSLIPTGGTYGYT

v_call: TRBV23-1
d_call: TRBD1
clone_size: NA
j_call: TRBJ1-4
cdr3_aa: ASGRGQGVGNEKLF

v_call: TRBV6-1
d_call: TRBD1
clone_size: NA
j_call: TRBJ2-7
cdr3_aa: ASSEALAGGLYEQY

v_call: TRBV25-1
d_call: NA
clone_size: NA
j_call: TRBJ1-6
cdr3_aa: ASSAVNSPLH

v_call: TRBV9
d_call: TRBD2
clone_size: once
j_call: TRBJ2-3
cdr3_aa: ASSVAAGGQADTQY